What follows describes a single T cell receptor beta chain. The data stem from a study of blood T cell repertoires in COVID-19. The wider study: Specimens from acute and convalescent COVID-19 originated in the United States, Italy and Spain. T cells, B-cell-depleted T cells, or PBMCs provided the cDNA or gDNA that served as material.

Assay: immunoSEQ multiplex PCR; the TCRdb copy retains only in-frame clones and omits some. The sample contains about 130,000 clones, about 91% of which appear only once. Sequencing was performed on peripheral blood. The source of this sequence is a man aged 45-60 years with acute or convalescent COVID-19.

The CDR3: CASSRWTDTGELFF. The CDR3 nucleotides are TGTGCCAGCAGCCGGTGGACAGACACCGGGGAGCTGTTTTTT. The V and J genes are TRBV28 and TRBJ2-2; perhaps TRBD1 as D (6 bases). The CDR3 sequence is 14 residues long. Trimming removed 6 bases at V and 3 bases at J, with 11 bases between. Per the germline V gene, CDR1 is MDHEN and CDR2 is SYDVKM.